A selection of T cell receptor beta chains follows, all from one sample in a study of cytomegalovirus exposure and HLA in healthy donors. Assay used: immunoSEQ multiplex PCR; TCRdb lists only in-frame clones, some missing. The data contain about 150,000 clones, over 70% of them singletons. Sequences were obtained from PBMCs. The receptors were gathered from a man aged 25 to 40 in good health and CMV-seropositive. Both conserved end residues are part of each CDR3. Fields, in order: V gene, D gene, clone size, J gene, CDR3 length, CDR3 protein, CDR3 DNA. D genes are given only for firm matches. Clone size is not always given. Where it is, it says once, few, many or a class for expanded clones.

TRBV4-2	TRBD1	NA	TRBJ2-2	16	CASSQHGTANTGELFF	TGTGCCAGCAGCCAACACGGGACAGCGAACACCGGGGAGCTGTTTTTT
TRBV4-2	TRBD2	once	TRBJ2-7	15	CASSQDASGSYEQYF	TGTGCCAGCAGCCAAGATGCTAGCGGGAGTTACGAGCAGTACTTC
TRBV5-6	NA	once	TRBJ1-3	15	CASSQGGGLGNTIYF	TGTGCCAGCAGCCAAGGCGGGGGGCTCGGAAACACCATATATTTT
TRBV5-4	NA	few	TRBJ2-5	14	CASSLVGDEETQYF	TGTGCCAGCAGCTTGGTAGGAGACGAAGAGACCCAGTACTTC
TRBV9	NA	NA	TRBJ2-2	17	CASSVAGNRGGTGELFF	TGTGCCAGCAGCGTAGCGGGTAACAGGGGAGGCACCGGGGAGCTGTTTTTT
TRBV5-1	NA	NA	TRBJ1-1	16	CASSLGRGAEPTEAFF	TGCGCCAGCAGCTTGGGTCGTGGGGCGGAACCCACTGAAGCTTTCTTT
TRBV6-6	NA	NA	TRBJ1-1	13	CASSYSGGMGAFF	TGTGCCAGCAGTTATAGCGGGGGGATGGGAGCTTTCTTT
TRBV9	NA	NA	TRBJ2-1	11	CASSVAGEQFF	TGTGCCAGCAGCGTGGCAGGAGAGCAGTTCTTC
TRBV15	NA	NA	TRBJ2-1	13	CATSNGIYNEQFF	TGTGCCACCAGCAACGGTATCTACAATGAGCAGTTCTTC
TRBV28	NA	NA	TRBJ1-5	15	CASSLGSSLNQPQHF	TGTGCCAGCAGTTTAGGTAGTAGCCTCAATCAGCCCCAGCATTTT
TRBV7-9	NA	NA	TRBJ1-1	14	CASSSLAGLNEAFF	TGTGCCAGCAGCTCCCTGGCAGGGCTTAATGAAGCTTTCTTT
TRBV2	NA	few	TRBJ1-1	13	CASSIQGITEAFF	TGTGCCAGCAGTATACAGGGTATAACTGAAGCTTTCTTT
TRBV5-1	TRBD1	NA	TRBJ2-7	13	CASSQDRSYEQYF	TGCGCCAGCAGCCAGGACAGGTCCTACGAGCAGTACTTC
TRBV7-9	TRBD1	NA	TRBJ1-1	16	CASSPGGGQRNTEAFF	TGTGCCAGCAGCCCGGGAGGGGGACAGAGGAACACTGAAGCTTTCTTT
TRBV11-2	TRBD1	once	TRBJ2-7	14	CASSVTGRSYEQYF	TGTGCCAGCAGCGTGACAGGGCGTTCCTACGAGCAGTACTTC
TRBV6-6	NA	NA	TRBJ1-3	12	CASTSAGNTIYF	TGTGCCAGCACCTCAGCGGGAAACACCATATATTTT
TRBV5-4	NA	once	TRBJ2-4	13	CASSLSLENIQYF	TGTGCCAGCAGCTTGTCCCTAGAAAACATTCAGTACTTC
TRBV9	NA	NA	TRBJ1-1	15	CASSPLTGVNTEAFF	TGTGCCAGCAGCCCTCTCACAGGCGTGAACACTGAAGCTTTCTTT
TRBV5-4	NA	NA	TRBJ2-5	13	CASSTGLKETQYF	TGTGCCAGCAGCACCGGACTGAAAGAGACCCAGTACTTC
TRBV6-5	NA	NA	TRBJ2-3	12	CASSPNTDTQYF	TGTGCCAGCAGTCCTAACACAGATACGCAGTATTTT
TRBV6-1	TRBD2	once	TRBJ2-5	14	CASSPLAGLETQYF	TGTGCCAGCAGTCCTCTAGCGGGACTAGAGACCCAGTACTTC
TRBV27	NA	NA	TRBJ1-1	15	CASSPAGASNTEAFF	TGTGCCAGCAGCCCCGCAGGGGCAAGTAACACTGAAGCTTTCTTT
TRBV5-1	TRBD2	NA	TRBJ2-1	15	CASSAIAGFSNEQFF	TGCGCCAGCAGCGCCATAGCGGGATTCAGCAATGAGCAGTTCTTC
TRBV29-1	NA	NA	TRBJ2-3	14	CSAHPARRPDTQYF	TGCAGCGCCCACCCGGCTAGAAGGCCAGATACGCAGTATTTT
TRBV9	TRBD2	NA	TRBJ2-5	16	CASSVRLAGGQETQYF	TGTGCCAGCAGCGTACGACTAGCGGGAGGACAAGAGACCCAGTACTTC